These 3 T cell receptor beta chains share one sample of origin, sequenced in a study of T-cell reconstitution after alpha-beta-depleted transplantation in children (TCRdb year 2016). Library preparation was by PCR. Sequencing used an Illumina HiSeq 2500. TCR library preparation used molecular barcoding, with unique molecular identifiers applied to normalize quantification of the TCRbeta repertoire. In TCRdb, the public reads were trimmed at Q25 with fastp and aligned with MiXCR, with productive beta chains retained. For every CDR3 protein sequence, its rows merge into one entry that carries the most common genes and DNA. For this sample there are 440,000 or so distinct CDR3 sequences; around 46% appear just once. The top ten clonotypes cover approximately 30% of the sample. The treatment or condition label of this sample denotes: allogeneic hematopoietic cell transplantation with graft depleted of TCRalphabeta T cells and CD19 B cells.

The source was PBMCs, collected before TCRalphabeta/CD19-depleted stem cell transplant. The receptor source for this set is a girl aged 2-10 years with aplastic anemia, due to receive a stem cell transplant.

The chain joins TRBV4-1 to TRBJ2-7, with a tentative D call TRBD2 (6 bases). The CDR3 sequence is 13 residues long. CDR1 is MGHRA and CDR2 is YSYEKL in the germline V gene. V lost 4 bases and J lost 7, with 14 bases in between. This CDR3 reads CASSPLDYHEQYF. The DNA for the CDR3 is TGCGCCAGCAGCCCCCTGGACTACCATGAGCAGTACTTC.

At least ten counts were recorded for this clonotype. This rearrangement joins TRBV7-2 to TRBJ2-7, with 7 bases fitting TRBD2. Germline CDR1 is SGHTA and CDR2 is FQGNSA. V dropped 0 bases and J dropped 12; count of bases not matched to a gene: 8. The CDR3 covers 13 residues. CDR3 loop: CASSLAPEGGSYF. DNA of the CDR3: TGTGCCAGCAGCTTAGCGCCCGAGGGAGGGTCGTACTTC. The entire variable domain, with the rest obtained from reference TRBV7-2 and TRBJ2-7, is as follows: GAGVSQSPSNKVTEKGKDVELRCDPISGHTALYWYRQSLGQGLEFLIYFQGNSAPDKSGLPSDRFSAERTGGSVSTLTIQRTQQEDSAVYLCASSLAPEGGSYFGPGTRLTVT.

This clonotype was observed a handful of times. The CDR3 protein is CSAQPPGQLNTEAFF. The CDR3 nucleotides read TGCAGTGCCCAACCACCGGGACAGCTGAACACTGAAGCTTTCTTT. The chain joins TRBV20-1 to TRBJ1-1; TRBD1 aligns across 7 bases. Germline V CDR1 and CDR2: DFQATT, SNEGSKA (reference sequence). The CDR3 contains 15 residues. The junction had 10 bases not matched to a gene; V was cut back by 6 bases and J by 0 bases.